Listed here are 3 T cell receptor beta chains from one sample, sequenced in a study of CD8+CD57+ T cells in acquired aplastic anemia. The template used for profiling TCR beta VDJ and CDR3 was genomic DNA. One entry per CDR3 protein, called by TCRdb with MiXCR from the reads. The table records roughly 240,000 distinct CDR3 sequences, around 45% of them present only once. By flow cytometry, patients selected for sequencing had shown an expansion of CD8+CD57+ cells. The sequencing sample was made of sorted CD4+, CD8+, or CD8+CD57+ T cells (not recorded which) from PBMCs. The receptors were sampled from a human donor with aplastic anemia.

The chain joins TRBV10-1 to TRBJ1-6; a possible D gene is TRBD1 (5 bases). There are 18 residues in the CDR3. Per the germline V gene, CDR1 is WNHNN and CDR2 is SYGVQD (reference sequence). Trimming shortened V by 6 bases and J by 3 bases, and 21 bases separated the two germline ends. Here the CDR3 reads CASSQVYSSGGYNSPLHF. The CDR3 DNA reads as TGCGCCAGCAGCCAAGTTTATAGCTCGGGGGGCTATAATTCACCCCTCCACTTT.

V usage is TRBV29-1 and J usage is TRBJ2-7; TRBD2 might be the D (7 bases). Germline values: CDR1 SQVTM, CDR2 ANQGSEA. V dropped 7 bases and J dropped 2 bases, with 18 bases sitting between them. The CDR3 consists of 14 residues. DNA of the CDR3: TGCAGCGGGGGGGGGCGGGATTATCCCTACGAGCAGTACTTC. Translation: CSGGGRDYPYEQYF.

This chain uses TRBV29-1 with TRBJ2-7, with D possibly TRBD1 on 5 matching bases. The CDR3 is made up of 12 amino acids. Trimming removed 4 bases at V and 9 bases at J, with 16 bases between. Germline CDR1 reads SQVTM; CDR2 reads ANQGSEA. The CDR3 nucleotides read TGCAGCGTTGTTCGGCAGGGTGTAGCGCAGTACTTC. Amino acid sequence: CSVVRQGVAQYF.